This T cell receptor beta chain was observed in a study of T-cell memory formation after mild COVID-19. Via MiXCR, TCRdb re-called the 5' RACE reads, giving one row per CDR3 protein. The data contain hundreds of thousands of distinct CDR3 sequences, roughly an eighth of them singletons. In germline, CDR1 is SGHDN, CDR2 FVKESK. The CDR3 covers 13 residues. V was shortened by 0 bases and J by 12 bases, with 12 bases between the two germline ends. This clonotype has only a few counts. The rearrangement joins TRBV14 to TRBJ2-1; D assignment may be TRBD1 or TRBD2 (5 bases each). Material for sequencing was PBMCs or a T cell subset sorted from them (not recorded which). The TCR sequence derives from a young man who had mild COVID-19 (a few samples of this study predate the infection). Cell type and time point are not known. DNA of the CDR3: TGTGCCAGCAGCCAAGAGTGGGCTGGGGGGCAGTTCTTC. Translation: CASSQEWAGGQFF.